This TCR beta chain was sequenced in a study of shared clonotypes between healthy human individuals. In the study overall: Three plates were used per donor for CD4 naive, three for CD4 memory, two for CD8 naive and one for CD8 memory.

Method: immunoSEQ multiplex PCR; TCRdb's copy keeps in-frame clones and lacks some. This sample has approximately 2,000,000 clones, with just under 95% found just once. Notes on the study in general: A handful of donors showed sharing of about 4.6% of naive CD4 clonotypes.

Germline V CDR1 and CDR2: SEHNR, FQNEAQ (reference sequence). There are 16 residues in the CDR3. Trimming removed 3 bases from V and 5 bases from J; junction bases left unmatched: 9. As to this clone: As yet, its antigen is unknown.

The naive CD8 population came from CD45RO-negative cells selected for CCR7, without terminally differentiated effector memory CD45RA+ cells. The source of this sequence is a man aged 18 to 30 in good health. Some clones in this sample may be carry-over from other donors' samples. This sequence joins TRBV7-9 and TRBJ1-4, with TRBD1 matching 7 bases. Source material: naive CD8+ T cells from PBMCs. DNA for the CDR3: TGTGCCAGCAGCTTCTACCAGGGGACAGCGAATGAAAAACTGTTTTTT. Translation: CASSFYQGTANEKLFF. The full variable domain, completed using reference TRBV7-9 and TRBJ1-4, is DTGVSQNPRHKITKRGQNVTFRCDPISEHNRLYWYRQTLGQGPEFLTYFQNEAQLEKSRLLSDRFSAERPKGSFSTLEIQRTEQGDSAMYLCASSFYQGTANEKLFFGSGTQLSVL.